This TCR beta chain derives from a study of blood T cell repertoires in COVID-19. Turning to the study itself: From the United States, Italy and Spain came samples of acute and convalescent COVID-19. The analysed material was cDNA or gDNA that came from T cells, B-cell-depleted T cells, or PBMCs.

This clone was detected only a few times. Under the authors' procedure: Amplification from reference gene primers served as the basis for estimated nucleated cell counts. The assay was immunoSEQ multiplex PCR, and TCRdb's table has in-frame clones only and misses some. That table is the source of V, J and clone size, and D and trimming were worked out from the DNA. Among 200,000 to 250,000 clones listed, more than 75% were seen once. This TCR came from a woman in her twenties or thirties who had recovered from COVID-19. The sequenced material came from peripheral blood.

The CDR3 region is CAISGQGSNQPQHF. The DNA for the CDR3 is TGTGCCATCAGTGGACAGGGAAGCAATCAGCCCCAGCATTTT. The chain links TRBV10-3 to TRBJ1-5, with 7 bases identical to TRBD1. Trimming took 4 bases from V and 1 from J; bases not matched to a gene: 1. This CDR3 is 14 amino acids long. Germline values: CDR1 ENHRY, CDR2 SYGVKD.